The T cell receptor (beta chain) described here comes from a study of T-cell memory formation after mild COVID-19 (dated by TCRdb to the early 2020s). With respect to the entire study: Most TCR sequence clusters were specific to one of the two donors. In a couple of donors, T-cell clones that expanded and contracted after mild COVID-19 were tracked by sequencing TCRalpha and TCRbeta repertoires over time. The cohort was made up of two young adult volunteers, one female and one male, who were previously healthy. What the authors observed across the whole study: Some responding clones were detected in pre-infection memory, suggesting pre-existing cross-reactive memory T cells joined the SARS-CoV-2 response. SARS-CoV-2 specificity of the second-wave clones peaking on day 37 was not confirmed. Contracting CD4+ clones were located mainly in the CM and EM memory subsets, whereas CD8+ clones were found to be enriched in EMRA. The study included only a couple of mild cases, and larger cohorts that include severe cases with pre-infection samples were judged to be necessary. From day 15 to 85, contracting clones showed balanced CD4/CD8 phenotypes, whereas a second wave of clones that expanded from day 15 to 37 leaned towards CD4+.

On this clonotype: It lacks a known antigen. Base qualities are missing; no much larger clone stands one base away.

The junction carries 13 bases between V and J, which are trimmed by 0 bases and 4 bases respectively. CDR1 and CDR2 were assigned from the germline V gene as ENHRY and SYGVKD. The CDR3, cysteine through phenylalanine, is 15 amino acids long. The kept DNA is CDR3 alone, 45 bases in frame from the first base. Ficoll-Paque density gradient centrifugation was the method used to isolate PBMCs. Sequencing was carried out with an Illumina NovaSeq 6000. TCRalpha and TCRbeta cDNA libraries were built by 5'RACE with constant-segment primers, adding sample barcodes and unique molecular identifiers. RNA was extracted from every sample with Trizol reagent. Library amplification was performed in two PCR steps, and a second sample barcode and Illumina TruSeq adapters were introduced in the second step. Libraries were sequenced on an Illumina NovaSeq with 2 x 150 bp paired-end reads. The original pipeline was this. Reads were demultiplexed and collapsed into UMI-guided consensus sequences with migec v1.2.7. Using mixcr v2.1.11, UMI consensuses were aligned to TRA and TRB V and J templates and then assembled into clonotypes. Clonotypes were classified as expanded or contracted when called significant by both edgeR and NoisET, with noise models trained on biological replicates. For edgeR calls, the thresholds were a false discovery rate-adjusted p below 0.01 and a log2 fold-change of 1. As an exploratory analysis of dynamics, PCA with hierarchical clustering was applied to max-normalized trajectories of the 1000 most abundant clonotypes. Each responding clone was given a CD4 or CD8 phenotype based on the CD4+ and CD8+ repertoires, which had been sequenced separately. TCRdb trimmed the raw reads at Q25, called clones with MiXCR and kept productive beta chains. Rows are combined by CDR3 protein, so each entry shows the most common genes and DNA. TCRdb, not the authors, supplied the V and J calls. The sample table holds about 340,000 distinct CDR3 sequences, of which 10% to 15% were seen once. The ten largest clones add up to 20% to 25% of the sample.

The TCR originated in a man younger than 30 who had mild COVID-19 (a few samples of this study predate the infection). The sample titles of this study are shuffled in the database, so cell type and time point are left out; the donor was told from shared clones. Recombination linked TRBV10-3 to TRBJ2-7; TRBD2 could be the D gene, as 5 bases match. Sample: PBMCs or a T cell subset sorted from them (not recorded which). DNA sequence: TGTGCCATCAGTGAGTCGCCAGGATCGGGATACGAGCAGTACTTC. Its amino acids are CAISESPGSGYEQYF.